This TCR beta chain derives from a study of T cells in Graves' hyperthyroidism and ophthalmopathy. The source material, RNA transcripts, was used to amplify TCR beta CDR3 regions. In the first-round RT-PCR of the TCR CDR3, the HTBI primer set was used. TCRdb redid the calling of the multiplex PCR reads with MiXCR, one entry per CDR3 protein. The sample shows roughly 240,000 distinct CDR3 sequences, around 15% of them seen only once. Germline V CDR1 and CDR2: SGHVS, FQNEAQ. The CDR3 loop spans 16 amino acids. Losses at the gene ends were 4 bases for V and 3 bases for J; bases not matched to a gene: 10. This clonotype was counted at least ten times.

The rearrangement joins TRBV7-8 to TRBJ2-7, with 9 bases aligning to TRBD1. Source material: blood. This TCR derives from a woman aged 18-29 years with Graves' ophthalmopathy. DNA of the CDR3: TGTGCCAGCAGCTCCACACAGGGGGCGTGGATCTACGAGCAGTACTTC. It codes for CASSSTQGAWIYEQYF.